This T cell receptor (beta chain) was obtained from a study of T cells after yellow fever vaccination. General study points: Although most clonotypes did not, a small share appeared in both CD4 and CD8 compartments. Contamination of FACS-sorted repertoires by abundant clonotypes from the bulk population could occur. When the response was secondary, it was weaker but reached its peak faster, day 5 versus 15.

This CDR3 is 10 amino acids long. The V and J ends lost 8 bases and 11 bases respectively, with 13 bases between them. Germline CDR1 is MGHDK and CDR2 is SYGVNS. By 5'RACE template switching, TCR cDNA was produced, with a universal primer site and UMIs added in the process. TCRdb re-called the 5' RACE reads through MiXCR, storing one row per CDR3 protein. The data contain some 500,000 distinct CDR3 sequences, roughly 14% of them singletons. Only a few counts were recorded for this clonotype. Its antigen is unknown. The chain links TRBV25-1 to TRBJ2-7; the D gene could be TRBD1 or TRBD2 (6 bases each). The starting material was PBMCs, obtained on the day of the yellow fever booster vaccination. This TCR came from a man aged 25 to 45 who received the YFV17D yellow fever vaccine. For the CDR3, the DNA is TGTGCCAGCCAAAGGGGGGCAAAGTACTTC. This sequence encodes CASQRGAKYF.